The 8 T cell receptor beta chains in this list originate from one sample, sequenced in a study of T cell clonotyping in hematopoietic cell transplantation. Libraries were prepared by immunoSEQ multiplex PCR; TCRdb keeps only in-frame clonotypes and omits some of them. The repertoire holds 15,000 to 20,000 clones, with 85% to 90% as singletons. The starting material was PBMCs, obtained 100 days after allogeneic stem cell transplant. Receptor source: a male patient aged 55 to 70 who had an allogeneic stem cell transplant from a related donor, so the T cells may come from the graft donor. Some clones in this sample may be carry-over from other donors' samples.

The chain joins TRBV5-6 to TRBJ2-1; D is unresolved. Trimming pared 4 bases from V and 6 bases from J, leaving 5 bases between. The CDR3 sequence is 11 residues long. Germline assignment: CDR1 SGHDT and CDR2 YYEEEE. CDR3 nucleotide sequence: TGTGCCAGCAGCCAGAGCAATGAGCAGTTCTTC. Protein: CASSQSNEQFF. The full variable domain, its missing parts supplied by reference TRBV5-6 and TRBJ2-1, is DAGVTQSPTHLIKTRGQQVTLRCSPKSGHDTVSWYQQALGQGPQFIFQYYEEEERQRGNFPDRFSGHQFPNYSSELNVNALLLGDSALYLCASSQSNEQFFGPGTRLTVL.

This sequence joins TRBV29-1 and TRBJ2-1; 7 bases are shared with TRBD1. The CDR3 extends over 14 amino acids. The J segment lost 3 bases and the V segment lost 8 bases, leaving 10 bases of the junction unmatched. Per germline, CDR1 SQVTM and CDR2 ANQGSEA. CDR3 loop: CSSTGTELYNEQFF. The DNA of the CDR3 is TGCAGCTCCACCGGGACAGAGCTCTACAATGAGCAGTTCTTC.

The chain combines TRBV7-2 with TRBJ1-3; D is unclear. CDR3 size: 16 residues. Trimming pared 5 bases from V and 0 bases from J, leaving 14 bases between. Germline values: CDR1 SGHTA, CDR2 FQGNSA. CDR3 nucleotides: TGTGCCAGCAGCCCCCTTTTCACGGCCTCTGGAAACACCATATATTTT. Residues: CASSPLFTASGNTIYF.

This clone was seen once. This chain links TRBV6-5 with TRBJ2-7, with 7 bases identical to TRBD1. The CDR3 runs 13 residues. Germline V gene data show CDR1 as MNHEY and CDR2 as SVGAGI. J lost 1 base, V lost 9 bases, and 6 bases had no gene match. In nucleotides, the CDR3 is TGTGCCAGTAACCACAGGGGTTCCTACGAGCAGTACTTC. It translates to CASNHRGSYEQYF.

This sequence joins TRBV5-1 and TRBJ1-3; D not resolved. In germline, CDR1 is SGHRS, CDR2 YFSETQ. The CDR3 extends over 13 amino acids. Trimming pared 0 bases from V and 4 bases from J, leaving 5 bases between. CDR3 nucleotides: TGCGCCAGCAGCTTGGAGGACGGAAACACCATATATTTT. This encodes CASSLEDGNTIYF.

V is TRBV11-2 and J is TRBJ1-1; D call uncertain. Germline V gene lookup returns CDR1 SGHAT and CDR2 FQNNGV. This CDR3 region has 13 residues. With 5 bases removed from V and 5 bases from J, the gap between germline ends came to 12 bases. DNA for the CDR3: TGTGCCAGCAGCGCGCAGGTGGGGACTGAAGCTTTCTTT. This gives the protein CASSAQVGTEAFF.

CDR3 DNA: TGTGCCAGCAGTTTCACAGGGCTGGGATACGAGCAGTACTTC. Its protein product is CASSFTGLGYEQYF. The V and J genes are TRBV27 and TRBJ2-7, with a possible D match to TRBD1 (6 bases). The CDR3 is 14 amino acids. The V gene's germline CDR1 is MNHEY and CDR2 SMNVEV (reference sequence). V lost 3 bases to trimming and J lost 4 bases, with 13 bases between them.

The CDR3 region is CASSLTRQGGNSPLHF. The DNA for the CDR3 is TGTGCCAGCAGTTTAACCCGACAGGGTGGTAATTCACCCCTCCACTTT. V is TRBV27 and J is TRBJ1-6, with 7 bases that match TRBD1. This CDR3 region has 16 residues. V dropped 2 bases and J dropped 6; count of bases not matched to a gene: 7. The germline V gene has CDR1 MNHEY and CDR2 SMNVEV (reference sequence).